Detailed here is one T cell receptor (beta chain). The antigen remains undetermined. From germline, CDR1 is MNHEY and CDR2 SVGAGI. The CDR3 has 15 amino acids. These data are taken from a study of blood T cells in healthy people across ages. A second PCR, run for roughly 7 to 12 cycles, used a sample-barcoded 5' primer plus a J-beta primer mix. TCRdb analysed the 5' RACE reads with MiXCR anew, one entry per CDR3 protein. This table has 1.5 million to 1.8 million distinct CDR3 sequences, approximately 43% appearing once. The study, taken as a whole, reports: As age increased, TCR beta diversity per million T cells fell in a roughly linear fashion.

The TCR originated in a woman aged 18-30 years in good health. This rearrangement joins TRBV6-5 to TRBJ2-4; a weak D match, TRBD1 (6 bases). Gene TRBJ2-7 matches the end of the DNA better, so the J call may be wrong. Sequences were obtained from blood. The CDR3 nucleotides read TGTGCCAGCAGTTACTCCAGCGGACAGTGGTACGAGCAGTACTTC. The encoded protein is CASSYSSGQWYEQYF.